What follows is one T cell receptor beta chain and its context. The data originate from a study of control samples from healthy donors and cancer patients. There are 16 residues in the CDR3. CDR1 is LGHDT, CDR2 YNNKEL, per germline (reference sequence). The V gene end was trimmed by 6 bases and the J gene end by 0 bases; junction bases not matched to a gene: 7. Generated by immunoSEQ multiplex PCR, the TCRdb table keeps only in-frame clones and is missing some. The table lists over 150,000 clones, 94% of them singletons. The sequenced sample was blood. This TCR was recovered from a woman aged 18-30 years in good health. The chain carries TRBV3-1 (or the pseudogene TRBV3-2) and TRBJ1-1; 10 nucleotides agree with TRBD1. DNA for the CDR3: TGTGCCAGCAGAGCAGGACAGGGGGATATGAACACTGAAGCTTTCTTT. Its protein product is CASRAGQGDMNTEAFF.